This T cell receptor beta chain was identified in a study of blood T cell repertoires in COVID-19. The CDR3 extends over 16 amino acids. The germline gives CDR1 MNHNS, CDR2 SASEGT. The J segment lost 5 bases and the V segment lost 3 bases, leaving 4 bases of the junction unmatched. Clones were sequenced by immunoSEQ multiplex PCR, and TCRdb holds only the in-frame ones, with some missing. The sample includes 120,000 to 150,000 clones, around 82% of them seen just once. The genes are TRBV6-1 and TRBJ2-7; 16 nucleotides agree with TRBD2. Sequenced material: peripheral blood. This receptor was taken from a man in his fifties or sixties with acute or convalescent COVID-19. CDR3 coding DNA: TGTGCCAGCAGTGAGTGGGGGACTAGCGGGAGGGACGAGCAGTACTTC. This codes for CASSEWGTSGRDEQYF.